These 25 T cell receptor beta chains share one sample of origin, sequenced in a study of T cells in Graves' hyperthyroidism and ophthalmopathy. TCR beta CDR3 region amplification was performed from RNA transcripts. First-round RT-PCR targeting the TCR CDR3 was performed with the HTBI primer set. MiXCR, run by TCRdb on the multiplex PCR reads, gives a single entry per CDR3 protein. This table holds approximately 400,000 distinct CDR3 sequences, 14% found once. Material: blood. These receptors all come from an older woman with Graves' hyperthyroidism.

This clonotype appeared many times. The rearrangement joins TRBV27 to TRBJ2-1; 12 bases map to TRBD1. The CDR3 has 18 residues. CDR1 and CDR2 (germline): MNHEY, SMNVEV (reference sequence). V was pared by 3 bases and J by 4 bases, with 10 bases of the junction left unmatched. CDR3 DNA sequence: TGTGCCAGCAGTTTTGGGACAGGGGGCCCTACGGGGTACAATGAGCAGTTCTTC. Translated: CASSFGTGGPTGYNEQFF.

The chain links TRBV20-1 to TRBJ2-4, with D tentatively TRBD1 (5 bases). The V end lost 2 bases, the J end lost 0 bases, and 8 bases lay between the germline ends. CDR3 size: 14 residues. Germline V gives CDR1 DFQATT, CDR2 SNEGSKA (reference sequence). In DNA form, the CDR3 reads TGCAGTGCTAGACAGGGCCTAGCCAAAAACATTCAGTACTTC. Translation gives CSARQGLAKNIQYF.

The table lists this clonotype with a few counts. This chain links TRBV12-3 or TRBV12-4 with TRBJ2-1, with D hard to call. V was clipped by 6 bases and J by 6 bases, with 18 bases between them. The CDR3 extends over 15 amino acids. The CDR3 region is CASSQNPRWGNEQFF. The CDR3 DNA reads TGTGCCAGCAGCCAAAACCCCAGATGGGGCAATGAGCAGTTCTTC.

This clonotype appeared many times. The CDR3 DNA follows: TGCGCCAGCAGCTTCGGGGGCAGGAACACTGAAGCTTTCTTT. Translating it yields CASSFGGRNTEAFF. This chain uses TRBV5-1 with TRBJ1-1, with a possible D match to TRBD1 (6 bases). CDR1 is SGHRS, CDR2 YFSETQ, per germline. The CDR3 loop spans 14 amino acids. The germline V and J ends were trimmed by 2 bases and 1 base, with 9 bases remaining between them.

This clonotype came up a few times. The chain is built from TRBV19 and TRBJ2-5, with D tentatively TRBD2 (6 bases). The germline gives CDR1 LNHDA, CDR2 SQIVND (reference sequence). The CDR3 is 14 amino acids. V was shortened by 1 base and J by 5 bases, with 11 bases between the two germline ends. CDR3 nucleotides: TGTGCCAGTAGTATAGGACTAGTCCGGGAGACCCAGTACTTC. It translates to CASSIGLVRETQYF.

This clonotype came up many times. The chain is built from TRBV18 and TRBJ1-5; no definite D call. The CDR3 loop spans 14 amino acids. The V and J ends lost 1 base and 0 bases respectively, with 4 bases between them. Germline V gene sequence: CDR1 KGHSH, CDR2 LQKENI. CDR3 sequence: CASSPRYSNQPQHF. CDR3 coding DNA: TGTGCCAGCTCACCACGGTATAGCAATCAGCCCCAGCATTTT.

The J gene is TRBJ1-1, the V gene TRBV6-1, with TRBD1 identical over 9 bases. Looked up from germline, CDR1 is MNHNS and CDR2 is SASEGT. Trimming removed 5 bases from V and 3 bases from J; junction bases left unmatched: 4. This CDR3 spans 14 amino acids. The CDR3, as DNA: TGTGCCAGCAGTACGGGACAGGGAGACACTGAAGCTTTCTTT. It is translated as CASSTGQGDTEAFF.

This clonotype was observed many times. The rearrangement joins TRBV28 to TRBJ1-6; perhaps TRBD1 as D (5 bases). This CDR3 has 16 amino acids. The germline V gene encodes CDR1 MDHEN and CDR2 SYDVKM. V lost 3 bases, J lost 3 bases, and 12 bases lay in between. The CDR3 coding sequence is TGTGCCAGCAGTTTCCCGCTGACAGACTATAATTCACCCCTCCACTTT. It translates to CASSFPLTDYNSPLHF.

This clonotype was picked up many times. The chain has TRBV12-3 or TRBV12-4 and TRBJ1-5; D is unclear. Between the trimmed V and J ends, which lost 2 bases and 6 bases, there was a span of 14 bases. The CDR3 extends over 15 amino acids. This CDR3 is CASSLSALGGQPQHF. The CDR3 bases are TGTGCCAGCAGTTTATCGGCCCTGGGCGGTCAGCCCCAGCATTTT.

This clonotype has ten or more counts. The genes are TRBV5-1 and TRBJ1-1; TRBD1 matches 9 bases. CDR3 size: 14 residues. Germline CDR1 is SGHRS and CDR2 is YFSETQ. The junction had 4 bases not matched to a gene; V was cut back by 6 bases and J by 1 base. CDR3 coding DNA: TGCGCCAGCAAGGGACAGGGCTCGAACACTGAAGCTTTCTTT. Protein: CASKGQGSNTEAFF.

This clonotype was seen at least ten times. This chain uses TRBV18 with TRBJ1-1; 7 bases fit TRBD1. J was trimmed by 3 bases and V by 3 bases; bases with no gene match: 10. Germline V CDR1 and CDR2: KGHSH, LQKENI. CDR3 length: 16 amino acids. DNA of the CDR3: TGTGCCAGCTCACCCCAGACAGGGAAGGGCCACACTGAAGCTTTCTTT. It yields the protein CASSPQTGKGHTEAFF.

Many counts were recorded for this clonotype. V is TRBV20-1 and J is TRBJ2-5, with 16 positions matching TRBD2. Germline V gene data show CDR1 as DFQATT and CDR2 as SNEGSKA (reference sequence). V shed 0 bases and J 5 bases; nucleotides not matched to a gene: 9. This CDR3 region has 18 residues. The CDR3 spells CSARDGTSGRAAGETQYF. The CDR3 coding sequence is TGCAGTGCTAGAGACGGGACTAGCGGGAGGGCCGCGGGGGAGACCCAGTACTTC.

The chain combines TRBV7-9 with TRBJ1-2; 12 bases line up with TRBD1. J was trimmed by 6 bases and V by 3 bases; bases with no gene match: 5. Germline lookup yields CDR1 SEHNR and CDR2 FQNEAQ (reference sequence). The CDR3 covers 15 residues. The CDR3 nucleotides read TGTGCCAGCAGCTTGCACGGGACAGGGGGCGATGGCTACACCTTC. It encodes CASSLHGTGGDGYTF.

The chain couples TRBV20-1 to TRBJ2-7; no firm D call. Per the germline V gene, CDR1 is DFQATT and CDR2 is SNEGSKA (reference sequence). The CDR3 totals 13 residues. The ends were cut back, 3 bases at V and 0 bases at J, with 9 bases in the middle. In DNA form, the CDR3 reads TGCAGTGCTAGTAATACAGCCTCCTACGAGCAGTACTTC. It encodes CSASNTASYEQYF.

In this sample, this clonotype turned up many times. The chain is built from TRBV12-3 or TRBV12-4 and TRBJ1-4, with D tentatively TRBD1 (5 bases). This CDR3 is 13 amino acids long. Trimming stripped 4 bases from V and 8 bases from J, with 11 bases between. This CDR3 reads CASSYLGGEKLFF. The CDR3 bases are TGTGCCAGCAGTTACCTGGGGGGGGAAAAACTGTTTTTT.

This clonotype has at least ten counts. The chain uses TRBV24-1 and TRBJ2-2; 12 bases map to TRBD2. The V gene's germline CDR1 is KGHDR and CDR2 SFDVKD. The length of the CDR3 is 17 residues. Trimming removed 5 bases from V and 5 bases from J; junction bases left unmatched: 8. CDR3 amino acids: CATSGLAGAISTGELFF. The CDR3 bases are TGTGCCACCAGTGGACTAGCGGGAGCCATAAGTACCGGGGAGCTGTTTTTT.

This clonotype was counted many times. The chain uses TRBV12-3 or TRBV12-4 and TRBJ2-1; 9 positions match TRBD2. The CDR3 contains 16 residues. V dropped 3 bases and J dropped 8; count of bases not matched to a gene: 11. The CDR3 is CASSFEIAGVGDEQFF. The DNA of the CDR3 is TGTGCCAGCAGTTTTGAGATAGCGGGAGTGGGGGATGAGCAGTTCTTC.

The sample holds many counts of this clonotype. The chain links TRBV6-2 or TRBV6-3 to TRBJ2-7; TRBD2 matches 8 bases. The CDR3 is 14 residues long. Trimming at V came to 6 bases and at J to 0 bases, leaving 4 bases not matched to a gene. CDR1 is MNHEY, CDR2 SVGEGT, per germline. The DNA of the CDR3 is TGTGCCAGCAGCAAACTAGCGGTCTCCTACGAGCAGTACTTC. It specifies CASSKLAVSYEQYF.

CDR3 amino acids: CATSGGIFYGYTF. CDR3 nucleotide sequence: TGTGCCACCAGTGGCGGAATTTTCTATGGCTACACCTTC. V usage is TRBV24-1 and J usage is TRBJ1-2, with D hard to call. The germline V gene has CDR1 KGHDR and CDR2 SFDVKD. CDR3 size: 13 residues. Trimming removed 5 bases at V and 4 bases at J, with 10 bases between.

The gene calls are TRBV7-2 and TRBJ2-1, with D perhaps matching TRBD2 (6 bases). This CDR3 comprises 15 residues. Per germline, CDR1 SGHTA and CDR2 FQGNSA. The ends were cut back, 4 bases at V and 10 bases at J, with 20 bases in the middle. The CDR3 here is CASSYTGGAGLEQFF. The CDR3 coding sequence is TGTGCCAGCAGCTATACAGGAGGAGCGGGTCTCGAGCAGTTCTTC.

This chain joins TRBV7-9 and TRBJ1-2, with D unresolved. Per the germline V gene, CDR1 is SEHNR and CDR2 is FQNEAQ (reference sequence). The CDR3 extends over 15 amino acids. V gave up 4 bases and J gave up 8 bases, with 20 bases separating them. This CDR3 is CASSYGVTISIGYTF. Here the CDR3 DNA reads TGTGCCAGCAGCTACGGTGTGACAATTTCAATCGGCTACACCTTC.

This clonotype was seen ten or more times. CDR3 sequence (DNA): TGCAGTGCTAGTATCGGGACTAGCGGTTTTAGCACAGATACGCAGTATTTT. Its translation is CSASIGTSGFSTDTQYF. The chain joins TRBV20-1 to TRBJ2-3; TRBD2 matches at 11 bases. The CDR3 extends over 17 amino acids. The germline CDR1 and CDR2 sequences are DFQATT and SNEGSKA (reference sequence). V was pared by 3 bases and J by 0 bases, with 8 bases of the junction left unmatched.

Ten or more counts support this clonotype. The CDR3 region is CASGLADKNIQYF. The CDR3, as DNA: TGCGCCAGCGGTCTAGCGGACAAAAACATTCAGTACTTC. V gene TRBV5-1 combines with J gene TRBJ2-4; 7 nucleotides line up with TRBD2. Germline V gene lookup returns CDR1 SGHRS and CDR2 YFSETQ. The CDR3 spans 13 residues. After removal of 7 bases from V and 3 bases from J, the junction contained 4 bases not matched to a gene. Filled out from reference TRBV5-1 and TRBJ2-4, the complete variable domain reads KAGVTQTPRYLIKTRGQQVTLSCSPISGHRSVSWYQQTPGQGLQFLFEYFSETQRNKGNFPGRFSGRQFSNSRSEMNVSTLELGDSALYLCASGLADKNIQYFGAGTRLSVL.

The chain couples TRBV15 to TRBJ2-3; D uncertain. Germline CDR1 is LNHNV and CDR2 is YYDKDF (reference sequence). Trimming stripped 6 bases from V and 0 bases from J, with 7 bases between. There are 13 residues in the CDR3. The CDR3 coding sequence is TGTGCCACCAGAACTCCTAGCACAGATACGCAGTATTTT. As protein: CATRTPSTDTQYF.

There are a few counts of this clonotype. V and J are TRBV10-3 and TRBJ2-7, with TRBD2 matching 13 bases. This CDR3 is 16 amino acids long. Germline CDR1 reads ENHRY; CDR2 reads SYGVKD. With V trimmed by 3 bases and J by 7 bases, 9 bases remained unmatched. The CDR3 DNA follows: TGTGCCATCAGTGACGGTTGGACTAGCGGGAGAGTTGAGCAGTACTTC. This codes for CAISDGWTSGRVEQYF.